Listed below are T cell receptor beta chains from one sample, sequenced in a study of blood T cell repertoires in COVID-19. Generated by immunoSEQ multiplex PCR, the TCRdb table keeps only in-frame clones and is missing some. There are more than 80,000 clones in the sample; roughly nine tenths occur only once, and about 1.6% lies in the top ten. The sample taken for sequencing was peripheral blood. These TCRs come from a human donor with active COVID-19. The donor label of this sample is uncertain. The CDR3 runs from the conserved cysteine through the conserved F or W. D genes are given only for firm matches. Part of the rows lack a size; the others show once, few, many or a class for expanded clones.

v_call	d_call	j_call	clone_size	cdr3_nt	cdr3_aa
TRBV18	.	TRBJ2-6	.	TGTGCCAGCTCACCAGAGAGGTTAGGGAGCTCTGGGGCCAACGTCCTGACTTTC	CASSPERLGSSGANVLTF
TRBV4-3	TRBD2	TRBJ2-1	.	TGCGCCAGCAGCCAATCCAGGAGCGGGGGATCCTACAATGAGCAGTTCTTC	CASSQSRSGGSYNEQFF
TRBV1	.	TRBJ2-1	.	TGCACCAGCAGCCCAAGGACTAGCGGGGGGGCCGTGAATGAGCAGTTCTTC	CTSSPRTSGGAVNEQFF
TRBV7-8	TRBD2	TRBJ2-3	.	TGTGCCAGCAGCTTAGTCCTTCGGGCTAGCGGGAGATTAGATACGCAGTATTTT	CASSLVLRASGRLDTQYF
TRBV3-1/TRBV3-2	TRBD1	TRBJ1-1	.	TGTGCCAGCAGCCAAATCCCGGGACAGCTCCTCACTGAAGCTTTCTTT	CASSQIPGQLLTEAFF
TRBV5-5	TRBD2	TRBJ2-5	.	TGTGCCAGCAGCTTGCGCTCTAGCGGGGTCCAAGAGACCCAGTACTTC	CASSLRSSGVQETQYF
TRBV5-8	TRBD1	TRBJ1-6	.	TGTGCCAGCAGCTCGGGACAGGGCGCGGCACCCCTCCACTTT	CASSSGQGAAPLHF
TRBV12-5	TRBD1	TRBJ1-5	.	TGTGCTAGTGGTTTGTCTCTTCCCGGGGACAGGGGGAATCAGCCCCAGCATTTT	CASGLSLPGDRGNQPQHF
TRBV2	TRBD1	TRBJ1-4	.	TGTGCCAGCAACGGACAGGGAACCAGGGGGATTGAAAAACTGTTTTTT	CASNGQGTRGIEKLFF
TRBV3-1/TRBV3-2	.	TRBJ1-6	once	TGTGCCAGCAGCCAGCTGTCCGGGCGAGGGAATTCACCCCTCCACTTT	CASSQLSGRGNSPLHF
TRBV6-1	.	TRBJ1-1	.	TGTGCCAGCAGTGAAGCAGCGGTGCGAATCACTGAAGCTTTCTTT	CASSEAAVRITEAFF
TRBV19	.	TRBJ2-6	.	TGTGCCAGTAGTACCGGGAGTCTGCGGGTCAACGTCCTGACTTTC	CASSTGSLRVNVLTF
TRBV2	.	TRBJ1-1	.	TGTGCCAGCAGTGACTACAGGGATGACACTGAAGCTTTCTTT	CASSDYRDDTEAFF
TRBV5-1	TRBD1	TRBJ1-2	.	TGCGCCAGCAGCTTGGACGGACAGGCCCTATATGGCTACACCTTC	CASSLDGQALYGYTF
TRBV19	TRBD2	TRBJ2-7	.	TGTGCCAGTAGTACTCAGACTAGCGGGTACGAGCAGTACTTC	CASSTQTSGYEQYF
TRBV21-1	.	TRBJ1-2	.	TGTGCCAGCAGCAGGCCCGACTATGGCTACACCTTC	CASSRPDYGYTF
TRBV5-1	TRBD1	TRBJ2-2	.	TGCGCCAGCGGGGGCTCGACAGGGGGAACCGGGGAGCTGTTTTTT	CASGGSTGGTGELFF
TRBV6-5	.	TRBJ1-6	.	TGTGCCAGCAGAGGGACACCTAGCAATTCACCCCTCCACTTT	CASRGTPSNSPLHF
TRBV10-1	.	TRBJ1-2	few	TGCGCCAGCAGTGACAGCATGACTTATGGCTACACCTTC	CASSDSMTYGYTF
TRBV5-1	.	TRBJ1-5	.	TGCGCCAGCAGCTTGGACGCGGGAAATCAGCCCCAGCATTTT	CASSLDAGNQPQHF
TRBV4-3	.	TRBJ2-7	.	TGCGCCAGCAGCCAAGATCCAAACAGGGCCTCCTACGAGCAGTACTTC	CASSQDPNRASYEQYF
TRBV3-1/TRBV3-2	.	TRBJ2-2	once	TGTGCCAGCAGCCAAGGTTTCAGGTCCGGGGAGCTGTTTTTT	CASSQGFRSGELFF
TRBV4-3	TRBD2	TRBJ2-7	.	TGCGCCAGCAGCCAAGACGAGCGGGGCGTCGAGCAGTACTTC	CASSQDERGVEQYF
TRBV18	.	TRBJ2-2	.	TGTGCCAGCTCACCACCTAGCGGAGCCACCGGGGAGCTGTTTTTT	CASSPPSGATGELFF
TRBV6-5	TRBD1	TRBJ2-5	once	TGTGCCAGCAGTTACTCGACGTTGGACAGGGGAGAGACCCAGTACTTC	CASSYSTLDRGETQYF
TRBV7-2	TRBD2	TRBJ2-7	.	TGTGCCAGCAGCTTCCAGCGGGGGGGCCGCTACGAGCAGTACTTC	CASSFQRGGRYEQYF
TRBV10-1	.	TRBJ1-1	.	TGCGCCAGCAGTGAGTCGCGGGGCGGCACTGAAGCTTTCTTT	CASSESRGGTEAFF
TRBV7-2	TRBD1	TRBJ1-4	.	TGTGCCAGCAGCTCACTGGGGACAGGGGAAAAACTGTTTTTT	CASSSLGTGEKLFF
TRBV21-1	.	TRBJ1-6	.	TGTGCCAGCATTTCCGCGGTCGGGGGAAGGTCACCCCTCCACTTT	CASISAVGGRSPLHF
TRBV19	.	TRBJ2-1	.	TGTGCCAGTAGTATATCCGGGTACAATGAGCAGTTCTTC	CASSISGYNEQFF
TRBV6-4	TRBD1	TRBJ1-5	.	TGTGCCAGCAGTGTACAGGGGGGTGGCAATCAGCCCCAGCATTTT	CASSVQGGGNQPQHF
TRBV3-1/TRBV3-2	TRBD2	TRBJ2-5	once	TGTGCCAGCAGCCTCGAAGCGGGGGTGAGAGGCCAAGAGACCCAGTACTTC	CASSLEAGVRGQETQYF
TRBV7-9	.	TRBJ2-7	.	TGTGCCAGCAGCTTACTGGGTGGACTTACCTACGAGCAGTACTTC	CASSLLGGLTYEQYF
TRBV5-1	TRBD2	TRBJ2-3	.	TGCGCCAGCAGCTTTACTAGCGGGGGAGGTACAGATACGCAGTATTTT	CASSFTSGGGTDTQYF
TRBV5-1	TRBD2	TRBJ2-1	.	TGCGCCAGCTACCGAGAGACTAGCGGGGGGGCCAGTGAGCAGTTCTTC	CASYRETSGGASEQFF
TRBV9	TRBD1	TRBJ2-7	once	TGTGCCAGCAGCCCCAGACAGGGGGCGATGTACGAGCAGTACTTC	CASSPRQGAMYEQYF
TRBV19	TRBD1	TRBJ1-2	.	TGTGCCAGTAGTAACGCAGGGACAGAGAACTATGGCTACACCTTC	CASSNAGTENYGYTF
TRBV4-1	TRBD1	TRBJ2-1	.	TGCGCCAGCAGCCAAGACTGGACAGGGGTCAATGAGCAGTTCTTC	CASSQDWTGVNEQFF
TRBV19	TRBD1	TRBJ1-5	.	TGTGCCAGTAGTATTAAACAGGGGGAGGGCAATCAGCCCCAGCATTTT	CASSIKQGEGNQPQHF